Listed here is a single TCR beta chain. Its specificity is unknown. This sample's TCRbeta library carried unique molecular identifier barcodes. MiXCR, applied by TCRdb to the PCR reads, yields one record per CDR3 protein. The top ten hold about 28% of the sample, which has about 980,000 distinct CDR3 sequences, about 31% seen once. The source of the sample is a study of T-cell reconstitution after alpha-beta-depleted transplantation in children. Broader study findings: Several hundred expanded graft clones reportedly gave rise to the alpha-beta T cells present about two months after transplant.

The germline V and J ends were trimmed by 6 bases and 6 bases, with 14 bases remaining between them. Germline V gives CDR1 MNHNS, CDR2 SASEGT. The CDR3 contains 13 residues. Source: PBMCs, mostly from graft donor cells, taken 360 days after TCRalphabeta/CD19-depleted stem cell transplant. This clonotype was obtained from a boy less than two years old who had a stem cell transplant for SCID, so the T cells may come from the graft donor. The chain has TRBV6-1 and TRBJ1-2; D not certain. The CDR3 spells CASSSDLRNGYTF. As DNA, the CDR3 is TGTGCCAGCAGCTCGGACCTACGGAATGGCTACACCTTC.